The 16 T cell receptor beta chains reported below all come from one sample, sequenced in a study of blood T cell repertoires in COVID-19. TCRdb keeps only in-frame clones here, not all; method: immunoSEQ multiplex PCR. The sample contains around 270,000 clones, 75% to 90% of which appear only once. The material sequenced was peripheral blood. The source of these receptors is a man aged 35 to 55 with acute or convalescent COVID-19.

The chain is built from TRBV4-2 and TRBJ2-3; tentative D call: TRBD2 (6 bases). Between the trimmed V and J ends, which lost 2 bases and 8 bases, there was a span of 17 bases. The germline V gene has CDR1 LGHNA and CDR2 YNFKEQ. CDR3 length: 15 amino acids. CDR3 loop: CASSQTRLGDRTQYF. For the CDR3, the DNA is TGTGCCAGCAGCCAAACTCGACTAGGGGATCGTACGCAGTATTTT.

V usage is TRBV15 and J usage is TRBJ2-2; D is possibly TRBD1 (5 bases). V shed 0 bases and J shed 7 bases, with 12 bases lying between them. Looked up from germline, CDR1 is LNHNV and CDR2 is YYDKDF (reference sequence). This CDR3 has 15 residues. CDR3 amino acids: CATSRDQGVGGELFF. Here the CDR3 DNA reads TGTGCCACCAGCAGAGATCAGGGCGTGGGCGGGGAGCTGTTTTTT.

The chain joins TRBV10-2 to TRBJ1-1, with TRBD1 as a possible D gene (6 bases). Between the trimmed V and J ends, which lost 5 bases and 5 bases, there was a span of 18 bases. The CDR3 has 15 residues. Germline V gene lookup returns CDR1 WSHSY and CDR2 SAAADI. Here the CDR3 reads CASSTYRAGKTEAFF. The DNA of the CDR3 is TGCGCCAGCAGTACTTACAGGGCCGGGAAAACTGAAGCTTTCTTT.

This clone appeared once. This specimen includes other DNA sequences encoding the same CDR3. The chain couples TRBV12-3 or TRBV12-4 to TRBJ1-2; weak D call: TRBD1 (5 bases). Trimming stripped 3 bases from V and 8 bases from J, with 13 bases between. This CDR3 is built from 13 residues. The CDR3 DNA follows: TGTGCCAGCAGTTTCGGGCAGGGTAAAGGCTACACCTTC. This gives the protein CASSFGQGKGYTF.

The rearrangement joins TRBV30 to TRBJ2-2; TRBD1 is a possible D gene (6 bases). Germline V gene sequence: CDR1 GTSNPN, CDR2 SVGIG (reference sequence). Trimming left V 6 bases short and J 6 bases short, with 14 bases between. The CDR3 spans 13 residues. The CDR3, as DNA: TGTGCCTGCAACCCAGGGGTGCCCGGGGAGCTGTTTTTT. Translated, it gives CACNPGVPGELFF.

In this sample, this clone turned up a few times. Other DNA sequences in this specimen translate into the identical CDR3. V and J are TRBV20-1 and TRBJ2-3; unclear D gene. CDR3 size: 11 residues. V was trimmed by 2 bases and J by 4 bases, leaving 4 bases between them. Germline lookup yields CDR1 DFQATT and CDR2 SNEGSKA (reference sequence). The CDR3 nucleotides read TGCAGTGCTAGACAGGCAGATACGCAGTATTTT. It yields the protein CSARQADTQYF.

This chain connects TRBV3-1 (or the pseudogene TRBV3-2) to TRBJ2-2, with 8 nucleotides matching TRBD2. The J segment lost 4 bases and the V segment lost 1 base, leaving 8 bases of the junction unmatched. CDR3 size: 17 residues. Germline CDR1 and CDR2: LGHDT and YNNKEL (reference sequence). The chain's CDR3 is CASSQVPGGAGTGELFF. The CDR3 DNA reads as TGTGCCAGCAGCCAAGTTCCCGGGGGGGCCGGCACCGGGGAGCTGTTTTTT.

This clone was observed once. V gene TRBV5-5 combines with J gene TRBJ1-2, with 8 bases lining up with TRBD1. The CDR3 consists of 14 residues. With V trimmed by 4 bases and J by 2 bases, 4 bases remained unmatched. Germline V gene data show CDR1 as SGHKS and CDR2 as YYEKEE (reference sequence). The CDR3 bases are TGTGCCAGCAGCCTGGGACAGGAGAACTATGGCTACACCTTC. It encodes CASSLGQENYGYTF.

V usage is TRBV5-5 and J usage is TRBJ1-5; TRBD1 aligns across 7 bases. V lost 4 bases to trimming and J lost 5 bases; unmatched junction nucleotides: 9. The CDR3 loop spans 15 amino acids. Germline V lookup: CDR1 SGHKS, CDR2 YYEKEE (reference sequence). This CDR3 reads CASSPQGGADQPQHF. The CDR3 bases are TGTGCCAGCAGCCCTCAGGGGGGTGCGGATCAGCCCCAGCATTTT. The entire variable domain, with the rest obtained from reference TRBV5-5 and TRBJ1-5, is as follows: DAGVTQSPTHLIKTRGQQVTLRCSPISGHKSVSWYQQVLGQGPQFIFQYYEKEERGRGNFPDRFSARQFPNYSSELNVNALLLGDSALYLCASSPQGGADQPQHFGDGTRLSIL.

V usage is TRBV5-1 and J usage is TRBJ2-1; 10 positions agree with TRBD2. CDR3 length equals 15 residues. Trimming at V came to 0 bases and at J to 4 bases, leaving 1 base not matched to a gene. CDR1 and CDR2 from the germline V gene are SGHRS and YFSETQ. The CDR3, as DNA: TGCGCCAGCAGCTTGGATAGCGGGGGGTACAATGAGCAGTTCTTC. Translation: CASSLDSGGYNEQFF. Using reference TRBV5-1 and TRBJ2-1 for the parts outside the CDR3, the full variable domain is KAGVTQTPRYLIKTRGQQVTLSCSPISGHRSVSWYQQTPGQGLQFLFEYFSETQRNKGNFPGRFSGRQFSNSRSEMNVSTLELGDSALYLCASSLDSGGYNEQFFGPGTRLTVL.

V gene TRBV28 combines with J gene TRBJ1-5; D gene ambiguous. Germline V gene lookup returns CDR1 MDHEN and CDR2 SYDVKM. The V and J ends lost 10 bases and 5 bases respectively, with 12 bases between them. The CDR3 totals 12 residues. The CDR3 nucleotides read TGTGCCACTATCGCGGCATATCAGCCCCAGCATTTT. This gives the protein CATIAAYQPQHF.

This sequence joins TRBV4-1 and TRBJ2-1, with D possibly TRBD2 on 7 matching bases. Germline V gene lookup returns CDR1 MGHRA and CDR2 YSYEKL. The CDR3 is made up of 16 amino acids. The germline V and J ends were trimmed by 4 bases and 9 bases, with 22 bases remaining between them. This CDR3 is CASSLEGGAPLGEQFF. DNA of the CDR3: TGCGCCAGCAGCCTAGAGGGGGGGGCGCCTTTAGGTGAGCAGTTCTTC.

The gene calls are TRBV11-2 and TRBJ1-2; TRBD1 matches at 11 bases. In germline, CDR1 is SGHAT, CDR2 FQNNGV. The ends lost 4 bases at V and 8 bases at J; junction bases unmatched: 6. This CDR3 contains 14 residues. CDR3: CASSSGQGAWGYTF. CDR3 coding DNA: TGTGCCAGCAGCTCCGGACAGGGGGCGTGGGGCTACACCTTC.

The V gene is TRBV7-2, the J gene TRBJ2-1, with a tentative D call TRBD1 (5 bases). CDR1 and CDR2 from the germline V gene are SGHTA and FQGNSA. Trimming cost V 1 base and J 0 bases, with 10 bases left between them. The CDR3 extends over 16 amino acids. The DNA for the CDR3 is TGTGCCAGCAGCTTAGATAGGGGCCTCTCCTACAATGAGCAGTTCTTC. The encoded protein is CASSLDRGLSYNEQFF.

The CDR3, as DNA: TGCGCCAGCAGCTTGGACCTCCCGGGGAAGTCACCCCTCCACTTT. Residues: CASSLDLPGKSPLHF. The chain combines TRBV5-1 with TRBJ1-6; no clear D. From germline, CDR1 is SGHRS and CDR2 YFSETQ. V lost 0 bases and J 10 bases, leaving 14 bases between the germline ends. The CDR3 is made up of 15 amino acids. The entire variable domain, with the rest obtained from reference TRBV5-1 and TRBJ1-6, is as follows: KAGVTQTPRYLIKTRGQQVTLSCSPISGHRSVSWYQQTPGQGLQFLFEYFSETQRNKGNFPGRFSGRQFSNSRSEMNVSTLELGDSALYLCASSLDLPGKSPLHFGNGTRLTVT.

CDR3 coding DNA: TGTGCCAGCAACCACAGGGGTCTCTATGGCTACACCTTC. It encodes CASNHRGLYGYTF. The chain links TRBV6-5 to TRBJ1-2, with 7 bases lining up with TRBD1. V trimming: 7 bases; J trimming: 4 bases; junction bases outside the gene matches: 6. The CDR3 loop spans 13 amino acids. Germline V lookup: CDR1 MNHEY, CDR2 SVGAGI.